The 20 T cell receptor beta chains below come from one sample, sequenced in a study of memory CD4+ T cells and cytomegalovirus serostatus. Single viable CD3+CD4+CD8-CD45RO+ cells were sorted as the memory CD4+ T cells. Some clones are missing from TCRdb's copy, which holds only in-frame ones; the method was immunoSEQ multiplex PCR. Of some 41,000 clones in the sample, about three quarters were seen once. Sample: memory CD4+ T cells from blood. These receptors were obtained from an adult in good health and CMV-seronegative.

V usage is TRBV18 and J usage is TRBJ2-5; 8 positions match TRBD2. J gave up 5 bases and V 4 bases, and 15 bases lay outside the gene matches. The CDR3 contains 17 residues. Germline-derived CDR1 and CDR2 are KGHSH and LQKENI. The CDR3 region is CASSRSRTGGLGETQYF. In DNA, the CDR3 is TGTGCCAGCTCACGCTCCCGGACGGGGGGGCTAGGGGAGACCCAGTACTTC.

The chain has TRBV21-1 and TRBJ1-3. TRBV21-1 is an annotated pseudogene. The CDR3 length is 14 residues. The CDR3 DNA follows: TGTGCCCGGATCAAGGAGGACTCTGGAAACACCATATATTTT. Residues: CARIKEDSGNTIYF.

CDR3 in DNA: TGTGCCAGCTCACCACCGGCTGCTACTCGTAATCAGCCCCAGCATTTT. This translates into CASSPPAATRNQPQHF. The V and J genes are TRBV18 and TRBJ1-5; D is unresolved. V lost 0 bases, J lost 4 bases, and 13 bases lay in between. The CDR3 sequence is 16 residues long. CDR1 and CDR2 from the germline V gene are KGHSH and LQKENI. Together with reference TRBV18 and TRBJ1-5, the CDR3 gives the full variable domain: NAGVMQNPRHLVRRRGQEARLRCSPMKGHSHVYWYRQLPEEGLKFMVYLQKENIIDESGMPKERFSAEFPKEGPSILRIQQVVRGDSAAYFCASSPPAATRNQPQHFGDGTRLSIL.

The rearrangement links TRBV19 to TRBJ1-2; D possibly corresponds to TRBD1 (5 bases). The CDR3 runs 12 residues. Trimming removed 6 bases at V and 5 bases at J, with 10 bases between. Germline V lookup: CDR1 LNHDA, CDR2 SQIVND (reference sequence). This CDR3 reads CASRGGTYGYTF. Written as DNA, the CDR3 is TGTGCCAGTAGGGGGGGGACTTATGGCTACACCTTC. Combining the CDR3 with reference TRBV19 and TRBJ1-2 gives the whole variable domain DGGITQSPKYLFRKEGQNVTLSCEQNLNHDAMYWYRQDPGQGLRLIYYSQIVNDFQKGDIAEGYSVSREKKESFPLTVTSAQKNPTAFYLCASRGGTYGYTFGSGTRLTVV.

V is TRBV28 and J is TRBJ1-1; perhaps TRBD1 as D (6 bases). Looked up from germline, CDR1 is MDHEN and CDR2 is SYDVKM. The CDR3 runs 14 residues. V was shortened by 3 bases and J by 5 bases, with 13 bases between the two germline ends. CDR3 protein: CASSFLTGRTEAFF. DNA for the CDR3: TGTGCCAGCAGTTTCCTGACAGGCAGAACTGAAGCTTTCTTT.

This chain joins TRBV5-1 and TRBJ2-3; 7 nucleotides agree with TRBD2. With V trimmed by 4 bases and J by 2 bases, 7 bases remained unmatched. Germline V gives CDR1 SGHRS, CDR2 YFSETQ. The CDR3 length is 15 residues. CDR3 sequence (DNA): TGCGCCAGCAGCCTAACCGGGAGGACCACAGATACGCAGTATTTT. This codes for CASSLTGRTTDTQYF.

About this clone itself: Given the absence of the conserved phenylalanine or tryptophan at the CDR3 end, a read error is likely. The DNA is left out, because the CDR3 cannot be placed on it with certainty; the CDR3 is given as TCRdb lists it. The rearrangement uses TRBV7-2 and TRBJ2-7; TRBD2 was called by the table and not checked on the DNA. From germline, CDR1 is SGHTA and CDR2 FQGNSA. Termini included, the CDR3 measures 10 amino acids. The CDR3 sequence is CASSPSGRGS.

The chain uses TRBV4-1 and TRBJ1-5; TRBD1 aligns across 7 bases. CDR1 is MGHRA, CDR2 YSYEKL, per germline. CDR3 length equals 15 residues. J gave up 5 bases and V 3 bases, and 7 bases lay outside the gene matches. The DNA for the CDR3 is TGCGCCAGCAGCCAGGGGCCTACAGGGGATCAGCCCCAGCATTTT. Protein sequence: CASSQGPTGDQPQHF.

The chain carries TRBV7-8 and TRBJ2-2, with no clear D. The ends were cut back, 4 bases at V and 5 bases at J, with 17 bases in the middle. CDR3 size: 16 residues. The germline gives CDR1 SGHVS, CDR2 FQNEAQ. CDR3 bases: TGTGCCAGCAGCTCCGCCGTGGGCTCCGTGACCGGGGAGCTGTTTTTT. It specifies CASSSAVGSVTGELFF. Filled out from reference TRBV7-8 and TRBJ2-2, the complete variable domain reads GAGVSQSPRYKVAKRGQDVALRCDPISGHVSLFWYQQALGQGPEFLTYFQNEAQLDKSGLPSDRFFAERPEGSVSTLKIQRTQQEDSAVYLCASSSAVGSVTGELFFGEGSRLTVL.

This clone was seen more than once but under ten times. The J gene is TRBJ1-1, the V gene TRBV5-1; no firm D call. The CDR3 runs to 13 residues. Germline V gene lookup returns CDR1 SGHRS and CDR2 YFSETQ. The ends were cut back, 0 bases at V and 8 bases at J, with 11 bases in the middle. CDR3 protein: CASSLGFGEEAFF. The CDR3 DNA reads TGCGCCAGCAGCTTGGGCTTCGGGGAGGAAGCTTTCTTT.

The rearrangement joins TRBV4-3 to TRBJ2-1; maybe TRBD2 (6 bases). Germline V gives CDR1 LGHNA, CDR2 YSLEER. This CDR3 contains 16 residues. Trimming removed 4 bases at V and 0 bases at J, with 13 bases between. The CDR3 nucleotides are TGCGCCAGCAGCCGGGTTTACGGGGGCTCCTACAATGAGCAGTTCTTC. It translates to CASSRVYGGSYNEQFF.

There are a few counts of this clone. The rearrangement links TRBV29-1 to TRBJ1-2; D is uncertain. V was cut by 3 bases and J by 5 bases, with 7 bases left in between. The CDR3 extends over 11 amino acids. Germline V lookup: CDR1 SQVTM, CDR2 ANQGSEA. The chain's CDR3 is CSVDTLYGYTF. For the CDR3, the DNA is TGCAGCGTTGATACTCTATATGGCTACACCTTC.

Remarks on this clone: The same CDR3 can be traced to other DNA sequences in this sample. This chain links TRBV7-2 with TRBJ2-2; 7 bases are shared with TRBD1. The CDR3 contains 14 residues. The germline V gene has CDR1 SGHTA and CDR2 FQGNSA. V lost 4 bases to trimming and J lost 7 bases; unmatched junction nucleotides: 6. In nucleotides, the CDR3 is TGTGCCAGCAGCTCCCGACAGGGTAGCGGGGAGCTGTTTTTT. This sequence encodes CASSSRQGSGELFF.

The gene calls are TRBV11-3 and TRBJ2-3, with 9 bases identical to TRBD2. CDR3 length: 15 amino acids. The J segment lost 6 bases and the V segment lost 1 base, leaving 5 bases of the junction unmatched. Germline lookup yields CDR1 SGHNT and CDR2 YENEEA. The CDR3 loop is CASSLGSGSGDTQYF. In nucleotides, the CDR3 is TGTGCCAGCAGCTTAGGTAGCGGGAGTGGTGATACGCAGTATTTT.

The gene calls are TRBV5-1 and TRBJ1-3, with 11 bases fitting TRBD1. V lost 2 bases, J lost 2 bases, and 6 bases stayed unmatched. The germline V gene has CDR1 SGHRS and CDR2 YFSETQ. The CDR3 is made up of 17 amino acids. Here the CDR3 reads CASSFSGTGGPGNTIYF. DNA of the CDR3: TGCGCCAGCAGCTTTTCCGGGACAGGGGGACCTGGAAACACCATATATTTT.

The genes are TRBV6-5 and TRBJ2-7; D might be TRBD1 (5 bases). The ends were cut back, 4 bases at V and 6 bases at J, with 16 bases in the middle. The germline CDR1 and CDR2 sequences are MNHEY and SVGAGI. The CDR3 has 14 amino acids. This chain's CDR3 is CASSLLPGQGEQYF. As DNA, the CDR3 is TGTGCCAGCAGTTTGCTCCCTGGGCAGGGCGAGCAGTACTTC.

The CDR3 protein is CASRDDRGQGNQPQHF. In nucleotides, the CDR3 is TGTGCCAGTAGGGACGACAGGGGGCAAGGCAATCAGCCCCAGCATTTT. The chain is built from TRBV19 and TRBJ1-5; 10 bases agree with TRBD1. The CDR3 totals 16 residues. Losses at the gene ends were 6 bases for V and 2 bases for J; bases not matched to a gene: 7. Germline V gene data show CDR1 as LNHDA and CDR2 as SQIVND (reference sequence). Full variable domain (rest looked up from reference TRBV19 and TRBJ1-5): DGGITQSPKYLFRKEGQNVTLSCEQNLNHDAMYWYRQDPGQGLRLIYYSQIVNDFQKGDIAEGYSVSREKKESFPLTVTSAQKNPTAFYLCASRDDRGQGNQPQHFGDGTRLSIL.

The rearrangement joins TRBV5-1 to TRBJ2-3; 8 bases agree with TRBD2. The CDR3 is made up of 16 amino acids. J lost 4 bases, V lost 0 bases, and 7 bases had no gene match. CDR1 SGHRS and CDR2 YFSETQ come from the germline V gene. The chain's CDR3 is CASSLEAGGVSDTQYF. CDR3 DNA sequence: TGCGCCAGCAGCTTGGAGGCGGGAGGAGTCTCAGATACGCAGTATTTT.

Notes on this clone: The sample has other DNA sequences that encode this CDR3 too. The rearrangement links TRBV28 to TRBJ2-7, with D maybe TRBD1 (6 bases). Germline CDR1 and CDR2: MDHEN and SYDVKM. Trimming shortened V by 8 bases and J by 6 bases, and 11 bases separated the two germline ends. This CDR3 contains 11 residues. The DNA of the CDR3 is TGTGCCAGCGCCCTAGGGGGCGAGCAGTACTTC. The encoded protein is CASALGGEQYF.

The chain combines TRBV6-5 with TRBJ1-3; D gene ambiguous. Germline V gives CDR1 MNHEY, CDR2 SVGAGI. The CDR3 totals 15 residues. The V and J ends lost 6 bases and 0 bases respectively, with 12 bases between them. CDR3 amino acids: CASRAGYISGNTIYF. CDR3 sequence (DNA): TGTGCCAGCAGGGCAGGCTATATCTCTGGAAACACCATATATTTT.